Below are 4 T cell receptor beta chains sequenced from a single sample in a study of CD8 T cells in ankylosing spondylitis. TCRdb reprocessed the 5' RACE reads with MiXCR, giving one entry per CDR3 protein. In the table there are 200,000 or so distinct CDR3 sequences, 15% to 20% of which are singletons. Source material: blood, either unsorted or a sorted T cell fraction (not recorded which). All receptors derive from a male donor aged 10-29 years with ankylosing spondylitis or in good health (not recorded which).

This clonotype was counted ten times or more. The rearrangement links TRBV24-1 to TRBJ1-2; perhaps TRBD1 as D (6 bases). The V and J ends lost 3 bases and 4 bases respectively, with 11 bases between them. The CDR3 length is 14 residues. Germline values: CDR1 KGHDR, CDR2 SFDVKD. CDR3: CATSDPDRSYGYTF. The DNA for the CDR3 is TGTGCCACCAGTGATCCCGACAGGAGCTATGGCTACACCTTC.

This clonotype showed up many times. J is TRBJ1-5 and V is TRBV20-1; D might be TRBD1 (5 bases). The CDR3 is 13 amino acids. The V gene lost 6 bases and the J gene lost 6 bases, with 15 bases spanning the gap. CDR1 and CDR2 (germline): DFQATT, SNEGSKA (reference sequence). The CDR3 spells CSADSGSAQPQHF. CDR3 nucleotide sequence: TGCAGTGCAGACTCAGGGAGCGCTCAGCCCCAGCATTTT.

This clonotype has ten or more counts. The V and J genes are TRBV10-3 and TRBJ2-2; maybe TRBD2 (6 bases). This CDR3 contains 13 residues. The germline gives CDR1 ENHRY, CDR2 SYGVKD. The germline V and J ends were trimmed by 6 bases and 7 bases, with 12 bases remaining between them. The CDR3: CAIRPGADGELFF. The CDR3 region has the DNA TGTGCCATCAGGCCGGGAGCAGACGGGGAGCTGTTTTTT.

This clonotype was counted at least ten times. The chain links TRBV7-6 to TRBJ2-1; a possible D gene is TRBD2 (6 bases). The CDR3 totals 18 residues. The germline CDR1 and CDR2 sequences are SGHVS and FNYEAQ. V dropped 5 bases and J dropped 7 bases, with 27 bases sitting between them. As DNA, the CDR3 is TGTGCCAGCAGCCCTTACCCCCCGGCGGGATCCGCTTTAAATGAGCAGTTCTTC. Its translation: CASSPYPPAGSALNEQFF.